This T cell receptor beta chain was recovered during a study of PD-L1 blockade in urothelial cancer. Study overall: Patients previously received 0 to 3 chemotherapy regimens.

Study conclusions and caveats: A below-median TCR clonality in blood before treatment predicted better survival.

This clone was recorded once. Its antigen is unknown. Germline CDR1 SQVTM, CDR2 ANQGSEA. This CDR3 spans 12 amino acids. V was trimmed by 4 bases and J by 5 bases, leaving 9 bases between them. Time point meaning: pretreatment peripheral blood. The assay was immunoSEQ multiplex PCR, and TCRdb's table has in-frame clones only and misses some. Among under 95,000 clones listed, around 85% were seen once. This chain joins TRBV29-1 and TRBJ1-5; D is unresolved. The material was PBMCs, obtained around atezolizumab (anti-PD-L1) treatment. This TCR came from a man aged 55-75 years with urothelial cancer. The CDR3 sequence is CSVATHDQPQHF. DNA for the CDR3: TGCAGCGTTGCGACTCACGATCAGCCCCAGCATTTT.